The next 30 T cell receptor beta chains were all read from a single sample in a study of CD8 T cells in ankylosing spondylitis. TCRdb reanalysed the 5' RACE reads using MiXCR and keeps one entry per CDR3 protein. The table lists approximately 220,000 distinct CDR3 sequences, about 10% of them singletons. Sample: blood, either unsorted or a sorted T cell fraction (not recorded which). Receptors were obtained from a male donor with ankylosing spondylitis or in good health (not recorded which).

This clonotype was seen a few times. V is TRBV30 and J is TRBJ1-1; D is unclear. Trimming took 3 bases from V and 4 from J, leaving 6 bases between them. The V gene's germline CDR1 is GTSNPN and CDR2 SVGIG (reference sequence). The length of the CDR3 is 11 residues. CDR3 protein: CAWRQRTEAFF. The CDR3 DNA sequence: TGTGCCTGGAGACAGCGCACTGAAGCTTTCTTT.

This clonotype was counted ten times or more. The chain has TRBV3-1 and TRBJ1-1, with D uncertain. This CDR3 has 13 amino acids. The V gene lost 2 bases and the J gene lost 3 bases, with 7 bases spanning the gap. Germline CDR1 is LGHDT and CDR2 is YNNKEL (reference sequence). Here the CDR3 reads CASSQNGDTEAFF. The CDR3 DNA is TGTGCCAGCAGCCAAAACGGGGACACTGAAGCTTTCTTT.

This clonotype was detected a few times. The chain joins TRBV28 to TRBJ2-5, with D uncertain. V was trimmed by 4 bases and J by 3 bases, leaving 15 bases between them. This CDR3 region has 15 residues. Per germline, CDR1 MDHEN and CDR2 SYDVKM. CDR3 bases: TGTGCCAGCAGTTCCGCCGCCCAGGCAAAAGAGACCCAGTACTTC. It translates to CASSSAAQAKETQYF.

This clonotype was found many times. The chain has TRBV9 and TRBJ2-2; possibly TRBD2 for D (5 bases). Germline-derived CDR1 and CDR2 are SGDLS and YYNGEE. V was shortened by 3 bases and J by 5 bases, with 8 bases between the two germline ends. The CDR3 is 13 amino acids. In DNA form, the CDR3 reads TGTGCCAGCAGCGCCGGGAAAACCGGGGAGCTGTTTTTT. Protein sequence: CASSAGKTGELFF.

This clonotype was detected many times. The J gene is TRBJ2-3, the V gene TRBV12-3 or TRBV12-4, with a tentative D call TRBD2 (5 bases). Trimming removed 5 bases at V and 1 base at J, with 16 bases between. The CDR3 covers 16 residues. The CDR3 DNA sequence: TGTGCCAGCAGTCCTCACGAGGGCTTTGGCACAGATACGCAGTATTTT. It translates to CASSPHEGFGTDTQYF.

This clonotype was picked up many times. The chain uses TRBV7-2 and TRBJ2-7; D gene ambiguous. V was pared by 4 bases and J by 0 bases, with 10 bases between. Germline V CDR1 and CDR2: SGHTA, FQGNSA. The CDR3 runs to 14 residues. The chain's CDR3 is CASSYSPASYEQYF. The CDR3 DNA reads TGTGCCAGCAGCTACTCCCCGGCCTCCTACGAGCAGTACTTC.

This clonotype showed up many times. The genes are TRBV7-2 and TRBJ2-7; either TRBD1 or TRBD2 may fit D (5 bases each). Germline V gene data show CDR1 as SGHTA and CDR2 as FQGNSA. The V end lost 3 bases, the J end lost 2 bases, and 11 bases lay between the germline ends. This CDR3 is built from 14 residues. The CDR3 loop reads CASSLNRGAYEQYF. DNA of the CDR3: TGTGCCAGCAGCTTGAACCGGGGCGCCTACGAGCAGTACTTC.

The table lists this clonotype with many counts. The genes are TRBV5-1 and TRBJ2-7; D is unclear. The V gene lost 4 bases and the J gene lost 1 base, with 18 bases spanning the gap. Germline lookup yields CDR1 SGHRS and CDR2 YFSETQ. The CDR3 totals 16 residues. The CDR3 DNA reads as TGCGCCAGCAGCCTGACCCCGACACTAAGGTCCTACGAGCAGTACTTC. This gives the protein CASSLTPTLRSYEQYF.

In its sample, this clonotype was seen many times. The CDR3 sequence: CASSPDRVGTGELFF. The DNA for the CDR3 is TGTGCCAGCAGCCCTGACAGGGTAGGCACCGGGGAGCTGTTTTTT. The rearrangement links TRBV5-4 to TRBJ2-2; 7 nucleotides match TRBD1. J lost 4 bases, V lost 4 bases, and 7 bases had no gene match. The CDR3 is made up of 15 amino acids. In germline, CDR1 is SGHNT, CDR2 YYREEE (reference sequence).

This sequence joins TRBV5-1 and TRBJ2-1; the D gene could be TRBD1 or TRBD2 (5 bases each). The CDR3 has 13 residues. Germline V gene lookup returns CDR1 SGHRS and CDR2 YFSETQ. V gave up 4 bases and J gave up 6 bases, with 11 bases separating them. CDR3 sequence: CASSQPGANEQFF. The CDR3 bases are TGCGCCAGCAGCCAACCCGGGGCCAATGAGCAGTTCTTC.

This clonotype was seen a few times. The J gene is TRBJ2-7, the V gene TRBV7-2; D unclear. Between the trimmed V and J ends, which lost 5 bases and 2 bases, there was a span of 4 bases. This CDR3 is built from 11 residues. CDR1 is SGHTA, CDR2 FQGNSA, per germline. The CDR3 reads CASSRTYEQYF. The CDR3 nucleotides read TGTGCCAGCAGCCGGACCTACGAGCAGTACTTC.

This clonotype was counted ten times or more. The chain employs TRBV12-3 or TRBV12-4 and TRBJ1-1; 10 nucleotides agree with TRBD1. The CDR3 has 14 residues. Germline trimming cut 5 bases from V and 5 bases from J; bases unmatched to any gene: 5. CDR3 protein: CASSPLGQGTEAFF. The CDR3 DNA sequence: TGTGCCAGCAGTCCATTGGGACAGGGGACTGAAGCTTTCTTT.

A few counts support this clonotype. The V call is TRBV7-9, the J call TRBJ1-4; 9 bases are shared with TRBD1. The CDR3 is made up of 16 amino acids. Germline V CDR1 and CDR2: SEHNR, FQNEAQ (reference sequence). After removal of 1 base from V and 6 bases from J, the junction contained 6 bases not matched to a gene. CDR3 sequence (DNA): TGTGCCAGCAGCTTAGGTACAGGGGGCGTTCATGAAAAACTGTTTTTT. Residues: CASSLGTGGVHEKLFF.

This clonotype was observed at least ten times. The chain links TRBV12-3 or TRBV12-4 to TRBJ1-1; 9 nucleotides align to TRBD1. Trimming removed 6 bases from V and 5 bases from J; junction bases left unmatched: 13. The CDR3 covers 16 residues. CDR3 bases: TGTGCCAGCAGCCCGACAGGGGGTAGGGGTAGGACTGAAGCTTTCTTT. This codes for CASSPTGGRGRTEAFF.

This clonotype was found many times. The chain employs TRBV9 and TRBJ2-3, with 9 bases identical to TRBD2. The germline V gene encodes CDR1 SGDLS and CDR2 YYNGEE. Trimming took 3 bases from V and 2 from J; bases not matched to a gene: 4. This CDR3 comprises 15 residues. The CDR3 sequence: CASSASGADTDTQYF. The DNA for the CDR3 is TGTGCCAGCAGCGCTAGCGGGGCGGACACAGATACGCAGTATTTT.

This clonotype was observed a few times. The J gene is TRBJ1-1, the V gene TRBV5-1, with 7 bases aligning to TRBD1. Germline CDR1 reads SGHRS; CDR2 reads YFSETQ. This CDR3 contains 14 residues. V trimming: 2 bases; J trimming: 3 bases; junction bases outside the gene matches: 4. CDR3 loop: CASSLPTGDTEAFF. CDR3 DNA sequence: TGCGCCAGCAGCTTACCCACAGGGGACACTGAAGCTTTCTTT.

This clonotype was recorded at least ten times. CDR3 region: CASSLGAGQETQYF. The CDR3 coding sequence is TGCGCCAGCAGCTTGGGTGCGGGGCAAGAGACCCAGTACTTC. The V call is TRBV5-1, the J call TRBJ2-5, with D perhaps TRBD2 (6 bases). This CDR3 is 14 amino acids long. The V gene's germline CDR1 is SGHRS and CDR2 YFSETQ. V gave up 0 bases and J gave up 2 bases, with 8 bases separating them.

The chain has TRBV12-3 or TRBV12-4 and TRBJ1-5; 12 nucleotides align to TRBD1. V lost 2 bases and J lost 2; bases outside the gene matches: 16. The CDR3 contains 21 residues. The CDR3 DNA sequence: TGTGCCAGCAGTTTAAAAGACCGGGACAGGGGGCTCGGGTTCGGCAATCAGCCCCAGCATTTT. Its translation: CASSLKDRDRGLGFGNQPQHF.

This clonotype was picked up many times. The chain is built from TRBV20-1 and TRBJ2-1; maybe TRBD2 (5 bases). Trimming took off 5 bases at V and 5 bases at J, with 13 bases between the two ends. This CDR3 region has 13 residues. From germline, CDR1 is DFQATT and CDR2 SNEGSKA (reference sequence). CDR3 nucleotides: TGCAGTGCTGAGGCCTGGGAGCACAATGAGCAGTTCTTC. Protein sequence: CSAEAWEHNEQFF.

There are many counts of this clonotype. The chain has TRBV6-5 and TRBJ2-1; D is unresolved. The V and J ends lost 2 bases and 9 bases respectively, with 5 bases between them. CDR1 is MNHEY, CDR2 SVGAGI, per germline. The CDR3 extends over 11 amino acids. CDR3 DNA sequence: TGTGCCAGCAGTTACAAGTCTGAGCAGTTCTTC. This sequence encodes CASSYKSEQFF.

In its sample, this clonotype was seen many times. The rearrangement joins TRBV29-1 to TRBJ2-3; D remains ambiguous. This CDR3 region has 13 residues. Germline V gene data show CDR1 as SQVTM and CDR2 as ANQGSEA. Trimming left V 5 bases short and J 0 bases short, with 9 bases between. CDR3 loop: CSVPTASTDTQYF. CDR3 coding DNA: TGCAGCGTTCCCACAGCAAGCACAGATACGCAGTATTTT.

This clonotype was found many times. The J gene is TRBJ1-1, the V gene TRBV7-6; TRBD1 is a possible D gene (5 bases). The CDR3 contains 17 residues. With 1 base removed from V and 0 bases from J, the gap between germline ends came to 15 bases. Germline loops: CDR1 SGHVS, CDR2 FNYEAQ. Here the CDR3 DNA reads TGTGCCAGCAGCTTAGTTCAAGGACACGAGATGAACACTGAAGCTTTCTTT. It codes for CASSLVQGHEMNTEAFF. Looking up the rest from reference TRBV7-6 and TRBJ1-1 gives the full variable domain: GAGVSQSPRYKVTKRGQDVALRCDPISGHVSLYWYRQALGQGPEFLTYFNYEAQQDKSGLPNDRFSAERPEGSISTLTIQRTEQRDSAMYRCASSLVQGHEMNTEAFFGQGTRLTVV.

This clonotype has ten or more counts. This sequence joins TRBV20-1 and TRBJ2-1; D may be TRBD2 (5 bases). The CDR3 spans 15 residues. Germline CDR1 DFQATT, CDR2 SNEGSKA (reference sequence). Trimming shortened V by 0 bases and J by 4 bases, and 13 bases separated the two germline ends. Here the CDR3 DNA reads TGCAGTGCTAGAGATTGGCGGGTACTATACAATGAGCAGTTCTTC. Translating it yields CSARDWRVLYNEQFF.

There are many counts of this clonotype. CDR3 sequence reads: CSVPGTGGAQSEQYF. CDR3 sequence (DNA): TGCAGCGTACCCGGGACAGGGGGCGCCCAATCCGAGCAGTACTTC. The chain combines TRBV29-1 with TRBJ2-7; 12 bases map to TRBD1. Looked up from germline, CDR1 is SQVTM and CDR2 is ANQGSEA. The CDR3 is 15 residues long. Germline trimming cut 6 bases from V and 6 bases from J; bases unmatched to any gene: 12.

Only a few counts were recorded for this clonotype. V gene TRBV5-6 combines with J gene TRBJ1-6; unclear D gene. This CDR3 spans 13 amino acids. From germline, CDR1 is SGHDT and CDR2 YYEEEE. V shed 0 bases and J shed 9 bases, with 7 bases lying between them. CDR3 loop: CASSLGNASPLHF. For the CDR3, the DNA is TGTGCCAGCAGCTTGGGGAACGCTTCACCCCTCCACTTT.

The chain links TRBV7-9 to TRBJ2-2; D uncertain. The V end was cut by 6 bases, the J end by 0 bases, with 8 bases between. The CDR3 is 14 residues long. Germline V lookup: CDR1 SEHNR, CDR2 FQNEAQ (reference sequence). Here the CDR3 reads CASSFNANTGELFF. The CDR3 coding sequence is TGTGCCAGCAGTTTCAACGCGAACACCGGGGAGCTGTTTTTT.

This clonotype was found a few times. The rearrangement uses TRBV6-1 and TRBJ2-7; 8 positions agree with TRBD1. The CDR3 has 14 amino acids. Germline V CDR1 and CDR2: MNHNS, SASEGT. V lost 6 bases and J lost 1; bases outside the gene matches: 5. This CDR3 is CASRNRQGSYEQYF. The CDR3 nucleotides are TGTGCCAGCAGAAACCGACAGGGGTCCTACGAGCAGTACTTC.

This clonotype has ten or more counts. V is TRBV5-1 and J is TRBJ2-2; D may match TRBD1 or TRBD2 (6 bases each). Germline CDR1 and CDR2: SGHRS and YFSETQ. V was cut by 6 bases and J by 4 bases, with 19 bases left in between. The length of the CDR3 is 16 residues. Here the CDR3 reads CASTPLGGQTTGELFF. In DNA form, the CDR3 reads TGCGCCAGCACCCCCCTGGGGGGACAAACCACCGGGGAGCTGTTTTTT.

This clonotype was detected a few times. The chain combines TRBV12-3 or TRBV12-4 with TRBJ2-1; 8 bases are a match to TRBD1. This CDR3 is built from 14 residues. V was pared by 7 bases and J by 1 base, with 3 bases of the junction left unmatched. This CDR3 reads CASNTGGSYNEQFF. CDR3 sequence (DNA): TGTGCCAGCAATACAGGGGGTTCCTACAATGAGCAGTTCTTC.

At least ten counts were recorded for this clonotype. The chain recombines TRBV7-2 with TRBJ2-1; D unresolved. CDR1 SGHTA and CDR2 FQGNSA come from the germline V gene. V was clipped by 2 bases and J by 4 bases, with 12 bases between them. CDR3 length equals 15 residues. CDR3 bases: TGTGCCAGCAGCTTATTAAACCCGGAATACAATGAGCAGTTCTTC. Protein: CASSLLNPEYNEQFF.